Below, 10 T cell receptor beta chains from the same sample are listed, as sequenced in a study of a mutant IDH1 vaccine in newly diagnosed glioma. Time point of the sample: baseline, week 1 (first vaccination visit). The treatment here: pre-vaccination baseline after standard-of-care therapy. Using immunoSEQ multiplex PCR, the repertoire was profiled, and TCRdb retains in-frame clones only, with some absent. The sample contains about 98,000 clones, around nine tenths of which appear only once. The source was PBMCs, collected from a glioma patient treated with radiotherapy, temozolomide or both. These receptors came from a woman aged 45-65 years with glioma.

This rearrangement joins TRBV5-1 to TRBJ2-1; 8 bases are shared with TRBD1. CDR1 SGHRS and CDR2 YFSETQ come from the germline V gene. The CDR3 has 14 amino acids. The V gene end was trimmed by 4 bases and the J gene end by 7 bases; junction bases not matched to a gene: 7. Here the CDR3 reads CASSPGTGGNEQFF. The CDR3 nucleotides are TGCGCCAGCAGCCCCGGGACAGGAGGAAATGAGCAGTTCTTC. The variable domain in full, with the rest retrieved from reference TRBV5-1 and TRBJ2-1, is KAGVTQTPRYLIKTRGQQVTLSCSPISGHRSVSWYQQTPGQGLQFLFEYFSETQRNKGNFPGRFSGRQFSNSRSEMNVSTLELGDSALYLCASSPGTGGNEQFFGPGTRLTVL.

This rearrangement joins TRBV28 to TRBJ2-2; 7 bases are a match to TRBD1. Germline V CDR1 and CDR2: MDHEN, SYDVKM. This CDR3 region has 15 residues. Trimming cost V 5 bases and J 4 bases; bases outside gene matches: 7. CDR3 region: CASSRQGSFTGELFF. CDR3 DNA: TGTGCCAGCAGTCGACAGGGAAGCTTCACCGGGGAGCTGTTTTTT.

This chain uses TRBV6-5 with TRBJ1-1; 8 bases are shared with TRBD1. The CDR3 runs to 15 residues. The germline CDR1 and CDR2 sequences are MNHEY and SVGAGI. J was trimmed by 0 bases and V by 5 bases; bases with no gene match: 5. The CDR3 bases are TGTGCCAGCAGTGCCCAGGGGGCGCTGAACACTGAAGCTTTCTTT. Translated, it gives CASSAQGALNTEAFF.

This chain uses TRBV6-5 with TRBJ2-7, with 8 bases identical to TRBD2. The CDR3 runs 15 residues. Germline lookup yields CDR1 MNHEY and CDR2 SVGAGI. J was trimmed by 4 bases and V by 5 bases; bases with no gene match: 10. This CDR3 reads CASSPGSGADYEQYF. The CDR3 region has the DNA TGTGCCAGCAGTCCCGGTAGCGGGGCAGATTACGAGCAGTACTTC.

CDR3 nucleotide sequence: TGTGCCAGCAGTTGGCATAGCGACCAAGAGACCCAGTACTTC. This translates into CASSWHSDQETQYF. The V call is TRBV6-5, the J call TRBJ2-5, with D possibly matching TRBD2 (5 bases). The germline V and J ends were trimmed by 4 bases and 0 bases, with 9 bases remaining between them. This CDR3 has 14 residues. CDR1 and CDR2 (germline): MNHEY, SVGAGI.

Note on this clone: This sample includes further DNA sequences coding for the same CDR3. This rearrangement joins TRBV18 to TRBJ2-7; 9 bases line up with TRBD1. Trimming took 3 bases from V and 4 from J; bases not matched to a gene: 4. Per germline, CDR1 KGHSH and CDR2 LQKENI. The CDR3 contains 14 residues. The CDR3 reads CASSPGTGTYEQYF. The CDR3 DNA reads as TGTGCCAGCTCACCCGGGACAGGGACTTACGAGCAGTACTTC.

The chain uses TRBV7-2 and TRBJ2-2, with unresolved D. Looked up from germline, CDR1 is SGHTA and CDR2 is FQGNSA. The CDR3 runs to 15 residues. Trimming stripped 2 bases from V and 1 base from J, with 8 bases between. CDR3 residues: CASSLRVGNTGELFF. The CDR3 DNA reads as TGTGCCAGCAGCTTACGGGTGGGGAACACCGGGGAGCTGTTTTTT.

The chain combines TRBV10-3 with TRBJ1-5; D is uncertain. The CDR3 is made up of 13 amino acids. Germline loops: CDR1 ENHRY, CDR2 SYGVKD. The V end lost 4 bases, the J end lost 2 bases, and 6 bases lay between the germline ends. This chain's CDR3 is CAISGRGNQPQHF. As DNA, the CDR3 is TGTGCCATCAGTGGGAGGGGCAATCAGCCCCAGCATTTT.

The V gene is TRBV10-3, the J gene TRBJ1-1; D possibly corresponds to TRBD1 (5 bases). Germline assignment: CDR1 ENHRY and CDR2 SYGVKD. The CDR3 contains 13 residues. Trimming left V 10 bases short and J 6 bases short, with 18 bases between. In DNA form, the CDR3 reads TGTGCCACTTCGGGGGTAAGGGCACCTGAAGCTTTCTTT. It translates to CATSGVRAPEAFF.

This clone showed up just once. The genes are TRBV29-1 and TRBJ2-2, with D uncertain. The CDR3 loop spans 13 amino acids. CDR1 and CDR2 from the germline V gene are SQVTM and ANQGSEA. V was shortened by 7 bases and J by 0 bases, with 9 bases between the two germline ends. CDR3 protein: CSGGRANTGELFF. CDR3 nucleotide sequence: TGCAGCGGCGGACGGGCGAACACCGGGGAGCTGTTTTTT.